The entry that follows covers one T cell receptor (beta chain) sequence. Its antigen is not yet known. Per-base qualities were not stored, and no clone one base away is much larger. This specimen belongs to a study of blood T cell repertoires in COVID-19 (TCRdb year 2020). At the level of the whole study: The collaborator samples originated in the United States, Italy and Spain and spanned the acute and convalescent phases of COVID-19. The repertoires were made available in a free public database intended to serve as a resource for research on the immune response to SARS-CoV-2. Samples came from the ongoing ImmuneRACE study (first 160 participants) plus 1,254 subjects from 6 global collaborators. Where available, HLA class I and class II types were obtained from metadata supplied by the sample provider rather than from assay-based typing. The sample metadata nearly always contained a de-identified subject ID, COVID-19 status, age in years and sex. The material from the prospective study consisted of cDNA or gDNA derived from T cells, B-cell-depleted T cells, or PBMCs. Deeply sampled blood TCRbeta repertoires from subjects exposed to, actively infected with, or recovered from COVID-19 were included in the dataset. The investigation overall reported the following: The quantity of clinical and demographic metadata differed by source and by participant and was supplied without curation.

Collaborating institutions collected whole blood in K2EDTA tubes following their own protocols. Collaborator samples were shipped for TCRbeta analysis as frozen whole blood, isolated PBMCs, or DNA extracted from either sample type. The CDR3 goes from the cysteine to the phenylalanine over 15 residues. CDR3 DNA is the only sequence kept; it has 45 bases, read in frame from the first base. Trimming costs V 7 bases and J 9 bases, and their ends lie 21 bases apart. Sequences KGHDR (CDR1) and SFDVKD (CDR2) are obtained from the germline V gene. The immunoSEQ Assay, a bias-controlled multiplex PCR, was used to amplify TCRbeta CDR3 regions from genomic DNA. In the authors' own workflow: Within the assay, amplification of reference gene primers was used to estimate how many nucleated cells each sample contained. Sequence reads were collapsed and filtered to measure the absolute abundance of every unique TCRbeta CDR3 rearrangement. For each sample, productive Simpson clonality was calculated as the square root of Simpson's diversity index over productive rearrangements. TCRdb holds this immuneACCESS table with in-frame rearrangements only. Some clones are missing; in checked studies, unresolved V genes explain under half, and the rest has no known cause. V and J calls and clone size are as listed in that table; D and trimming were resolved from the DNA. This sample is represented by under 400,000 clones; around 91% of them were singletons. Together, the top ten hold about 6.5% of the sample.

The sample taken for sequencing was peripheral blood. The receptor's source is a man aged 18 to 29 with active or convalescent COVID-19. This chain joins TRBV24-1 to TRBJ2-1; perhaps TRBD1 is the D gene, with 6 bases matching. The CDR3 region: CATSAMGQGWGEQFF. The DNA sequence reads TGTGCCACCAGCGCAATGGGACAAGGATGGGGTGAGCAGTTCTTC.